This TCR beta chain was identified in a study of cytomegalovirus exposure and HLA in healthy donors. The primer mix had 60 Vbeta and 13 Jbeta primers. Some clones are missing from TCRdb's copy, which holds only in-frame ones; the method was immunoSEQ multiplex PCR. The table includes about 130,000 clones, around four fifths detected once. Study findings and constraints: Later, an analysis found that common viral pathogens appeared to be linked with several of the most significant clusters. Researchers counted 164 TCR beta chains as cytomegalovirus-associated. Earlier analysis yielded a pattern in which most TCR beta V segments were productive about 90% or about 30% of the time.

Points on this clone: The antigen is undetermined.

CDR1 and CDR2 (germline): LNHDA, SQIVND (reference sequence). Trimming pared 5 bases from V and 8 bases from J, leaving 12 bases between. The CDR3 extends over 12 amino acids. This sequence joins TRBV19 and TRBJ1-1; possible D gene TRBD1, 6 bases. The sequenced sample consisted of PBMCs. The source is a young man in good health and CMV-seropositive. Here the CDR3 DNA reads TGTGCCAGTAGTGACCCCGGGACAGAAGCTTTCTTT. This sequence encodes CASSDPGTEAFF.